This passage covers 2 T cell receptor beta chains from one sample sequenced in a study of blood T cell repertoires in COVID-19. The protocol was immunoSEQ multiplex PCR, while the TCRdb copy is restricted to in-frame clones and leaves out a portion. Among 60,000 to 75,000 clones, 70% to 90% were seen once, and the ten largest hold 3% to 5%. Sequencing was performed on peripheral blood. These receptor sequences come from a man between 65 and 85 years old with active COVID-19.

V gene TRBV18 combines with J gene TRBJ2-6, with 7 bases lining up with TRBD1. Trimming cost V 2 bases and J 0 bases; bases outside gene matches: 7. Germline V gives CDR1 KGHSH, CDR2 LQKENI. The CDR3 sequence is 18 residues long. CDR3 DNA: TGTGCCAGCTCACCAAGGGGGCCTCCCAGCTCTGGGGCCAACGTCCTGACTTTC. It yields the protein CASSPRGPPSSGANVLTF. The variable domain in full, with the rest retrieved from reference TRBV18 and TRBJ2-6, is NAGVMQNPRHLVRRRGQEARLRCSPMKGHSHVYWYRQLPEEGLKFMVYLQKENIIDESGMPKERFSAEFPKEGPSILRIQQVVRGDSAAYFCASSPRGPPSSGANVLTFGAGSRLTVL.

The genes are TRBV6-4 and TRBJ2-1; D is perhaps TRBD2 (6 bases). The CDR3 consists of 15 residues. Trimming removed 2 bases from V and 2 bases from J, with 10 bases in between. Germline V gene data show CDR1 as MRHNA and CDR2 as SNTAGT. CDR3 coding DNA: TGTGCCAGCAGTGACGCGGGAACCCCCTACAATGAGCAGTTCTTC. Its protein product is CASSDAGTPYNEQFF.